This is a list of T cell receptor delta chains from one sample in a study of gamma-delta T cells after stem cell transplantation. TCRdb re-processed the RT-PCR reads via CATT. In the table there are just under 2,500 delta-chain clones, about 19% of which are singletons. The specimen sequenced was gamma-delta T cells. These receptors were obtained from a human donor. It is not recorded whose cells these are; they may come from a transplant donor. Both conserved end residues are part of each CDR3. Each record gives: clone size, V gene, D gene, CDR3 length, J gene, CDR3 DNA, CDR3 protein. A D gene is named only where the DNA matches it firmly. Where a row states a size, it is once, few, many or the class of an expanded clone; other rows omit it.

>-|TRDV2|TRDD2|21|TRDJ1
TGTGCCTGTGCGATGGCTAGGCCTTCCTACAGATTTGGGGGACACACCGATAAACTCATCTTT
CACAMARPSYRFGGHTDKLIF
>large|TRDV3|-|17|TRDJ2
TGTGCCTTATTCCGGGGGTTGATTTTCACTTTGACAGCACAACTCTTCTTT
CALFRGLIFTLTAQLFF
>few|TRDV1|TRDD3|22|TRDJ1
TGTGCTCTTGGGGAACTACGTGGGTACTGGGGGATACGCTTCGTCCAGACCGATAAACTCATCTTT
CALGELRGYWGIRFVQTDKLIF
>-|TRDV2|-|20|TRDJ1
TGTGCCTGTGACACTTTATCTATGTCGAGGATCCCCCCAGTCACCGATAAACTCATCTTT
CACDTLSMSRIPPVTDKLIF
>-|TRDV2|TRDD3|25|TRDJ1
TGTGCCTGTGACACCGTTCATATACTCCACTGGGGGATACTGAGGGTATGGTGGGACACCGATAAACTCATCTTT
CACDTVHILHWGILRVWWDTDKLIF
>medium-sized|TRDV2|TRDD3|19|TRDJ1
TGTGCCTGTGACACCTTACAAGGTGGGGGAACCATTTACACCGATAAACTCATCTTT
CACDTLQGGGTIYTDKLIF
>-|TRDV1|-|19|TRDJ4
TGTGCTCTTGGGGACGAGATTCTACGCTTTGGGGATCCGGCCAGACCCCTGATCTTT
CALGDEILRFGDPARPLIF
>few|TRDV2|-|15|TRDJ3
TGTGCCTGTGACTCCCCCTCCTGGGACACCCGACAGATTTTTTTC
CACDSPSWDTRQIFF
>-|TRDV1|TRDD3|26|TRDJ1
TGTGCTCTTGGGGAACTCGTTCCTTCCTTTATCCTCGTACTGGGGGATACACCGCGGTACACCGATAAACTCATCTTT
CALGELVPSFILVLGDTPRYTDKLIF
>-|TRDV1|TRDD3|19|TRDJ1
TGTGCTCTTGGGGAAACGATCACTGGGGTGGATATAGGCACCGATAAACTCATCTTT
CALGETITGVDIGTDKLIF
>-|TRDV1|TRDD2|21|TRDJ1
TGTGCTCTTGGGGTCACGACCCTCTTCCTACCCTGGGGACACCACACCGATAAACTCATCTTT
CALGVTTLFLPWGHHTDKLIF
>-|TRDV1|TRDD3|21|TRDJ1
TGTGCACTTGGGGAAACCTTCGCGAGTTACTGGGGCCGAGGGGGCACCGATAAACTCATCTTT
CALGETFASYWGRGGTDKLIF
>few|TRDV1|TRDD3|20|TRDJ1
TGTGCTCTTGGGGATTCATCCCACTTCCCACTACTGGGGATATCCGATAAACTCATCTTT
CALGDSSHFPLLGISDKLIF
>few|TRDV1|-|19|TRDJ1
TGTGCTCTTGGGGTAGATGCCTTGTGGGGGGACCGGTACACCGATAAACTCATCTTT
CALGVDALWGDRYTDKLIF
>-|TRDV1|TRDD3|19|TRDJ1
TGTGCTCTTGGGGGACCCCGCTTACACTGGGGGATACGTCCCCTGAAACTCATCTTT
CALGGPRLHWGIRPLKLIF
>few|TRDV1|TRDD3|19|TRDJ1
TGTGCTCTTGGGGATCTTTATTTACGTCGACCTGGGGGGGACGATAAACTCATCTTT
CALGDLYLRRPGGDDKLIF
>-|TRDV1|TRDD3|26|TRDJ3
TGTGCTCTTGGGGACCAAACCTCCTTCCTACGTGTACTGGGGGATACGAGCTCCTGGGACACCCGACAGATGTTTTTC
CALGDQTSFLRVLGDTSSWDTRQMFF
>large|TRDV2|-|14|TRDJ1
TGTGCCTGTGACACCGTACTGGGTGACGATAAACTCATCTTT
CACDTVLGDDKLIF
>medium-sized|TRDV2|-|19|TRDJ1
TGTGCCTGTGACACCGTCTCAGCGCCTCCTCGGAACCACACCGATAAACTCATCTTT
CACDTVSAPPRNHTDKLIF
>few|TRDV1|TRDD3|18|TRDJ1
TGTGCTCTTAAAGGCCTTCCTCGGGGATACGTCGACACCGATAAACTCATCTTT
CALKGLPRGYVDTDKLIF
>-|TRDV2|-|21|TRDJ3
TGTGCCTGTGACACTTCCTACTGGGGATACCAAAGCTCCTGGGACACCCGACAGATGTTTTTC
CACDTSYWGYQSSWDTRQMFF
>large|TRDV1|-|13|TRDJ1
TGTGCTCCCGACGAGGAGGACACCGATAAACTCATCTTT
CAPDEEDTDKLIF